Sequencing of this T cell receptor beta chain was carried out in a study of cytomegalovirus exposure and HLA in healthy donors. About the research overall: A data release that came early held 75 million to 85 million unique TCRs from HLA-typed donors. Study observations and caveats: The study designated roughly 160 TCR beta chains cytomegalovirus-associated.

The primer mix had 60 Vbeta and 13 Jbeta primers. Authors' data handling: In a later analysis, 70 million to 80 million unique TCR beta chains included roughly 11 million shared by two or more donors. Sequencing was performed with immunoSEQ multiplex PCR; in TCRdb, only in-frame clones are kept and a portion is missing. V, J and clone size were drawn from that table, and D and trimming were deduced from the DNA. The repertoire has 130,000 to 150,000 clones, 80% to 85% of them found once; the top ten carry 2.5% to 3.5%. About this clone itself: What it binds is not known.

The CDR3 runs to 17 residues. V lost 0 bases, J lost 0 bases, and 12 bases lay in between. Germline loops: CDR1 SEHNR, CDR2 FQNEAQ (reference sequence). The sequence was obtained from a young woman in good health and CMV-seronegative. Material for sequencing was PBMCs. The chain recombines TRBV7-9 with TRBJ2-1; the D gene is possibly TRBD2 (6 bases). CDR3 DNA sequence: TGTGCCAGCAGCTTAGCGGAGGGACCGAGCTCCTACAATGAGCAGTTCTTC. It encodes CASSLAEGPSSYNEQFF.